Below, 32 T cell receptor beta chains from the same sample are listed, as sequenced in a study of Ad26.COV2.S vaccination and SARS-CoV-2 variants. Produced via immunoSEQ multiplex PCR; TCRdb's table is partial and in-frame only. Among a few hundred thousand clones listed, about nine tenths were seen once. Specified treatment: roughly 18 received Ad26.COV2.S at low or high dose, single or two shots; about 5 received placebo; per-sample allocation not given. The samples date from day 63 after the first vaccine or placebo injection. Material: peripheral blood, obtained in a trial of Ad26.COV2.S vaccine versus placebo. The receptor set was obtained from a person aged 18-60 years who received the Ad26.COV2.S COVID-19 vaccine or a placebo.

The chain employs TRBV5-4 and TRBJ2-4; the D is unclear. This CDR3 is built from 18 residues. Germline lookup yields CDR1 SGHNT and CDR2 YYREEE (reference sequence). The V end was cut by 0 bases, the J end by 0 bases, with 16 bases between. The CDR3 DNA is TGTGCCAGCAGCTTGGGCTCCGGGTCTGTGCTAGCCAAAAACATTCAGTACTTC. Translated, it gives CASSLGSGSVLAKNIQYF.

The V call is TRBV7-8, the J call TRBJ2-2, with 9 bases aligning to TRBD2. The ends lost 10 bases at V and 0 bases at J; junction bases unmatched: 24. The CDR3 runs 21 residues. Germline CDR1 is SGHVS and CDR2 is FQNEAQ. As DNA, the CDR3 is TGTGCCACCCGACCCCGCCAATTCAGCGGGGGGCGCATACCGAACACCGGGGAGCTGTTTTTT. Residues: CATRPRQFSGGRIPNTGELFF.

The chain links TRBV7-2 to TRBJ2-3, with 15 bases fitting TRBD2. The CDR3 totals 17 residues. CDR1 is SGHTA, CDR2 FQGNSA, per germline. V was clipped by 3 bases and J by 7 bases; unmatched bases: 8. Here the CDR3 DNA reads TGTGCCAGCAGCTTCCGGACTAGCGGGGGGGCAGTAAATACGCAGTATTTT. Its translation: CASSFRTSGGAVNTQYF. Full variable domain (missing parts from reference TRBV7-2 and TRBJ2-3): GAGVSQSPSNKVTEKGKDVELRCDPISGHTALYWYRQSLGQGLEFLIYFQGNSAPDKSGLPSDRFSAERTGGSVSTLTIQRTQQEDSAVYLCASSFRTSGGAVNTQYFGPGTRLTVL.

As concerns this clone: The same CDR3 can be traced to other DNA sequences in this sample. V and J are TRBV4-1 and TRBJ1-1; D call uncertain. The CDR3 has 11 residues. In germline, CDR1 is MGHRA, CDR2 YSYEKL. V lost 4 bases, J lost 0 bases, and 0 bases lay in between. The CDR3 protein is CASSLNTEAFF. The CDR3 region has the DNA TGCGCCAGCAGCCTGAACACTGAAGCTTTCTTT.

For the CDR3, the DNA is TGTGCCAGCAGCCAAACGGGTGGGATTCTAGAGACCCAGTACTTC. Protein product: CASSQTGGILETQYF. This chain links TRBV14 with TRBJ2-5; no firm D call. CDR3 length equals 15 residues. V lost 2 bases, J lost 4 bases, and 14 bases lay in between. The germline V gene encodes CDR1 SGHDN and CDR2 FVKESK. The variable domain in full, completed from reference TRBV14 and TRBJ2-5, reads EAGVTQFPSHSVIEKGQTVTLRCDPISGHDNLYWYRRVMGKEIKFLLHFVKESKQDESGMPNNRFLAERTGGTYSTLKVQPAELEDSGVYFCASSQTGGILETQYFGPGTRLLVL.

The rearrangement uses TRBV5-4 and TRBJ2-3; a possible D gene is TRBD2 (6 bases). This CDR3 contains 16 residues. Germline values: CDR1 SGHNT, CDR2 YYREEE (reference sequence). Trimming removed 4 bases at V and 2 bases at J, with 17 bases between. Written as DNA, the CDR3 is TGTGCCAGCAGCCCCCCTCCGCGGGGAAACACAGATACGCAGTATTTT. This gives the protein CASSPPPRGNTDTQYF.

The chain carries TRBV30 and TRBJ2-2; TRBD2 aligns across 8 bases. V was pared by 2 bases and J by 7 bases, with 9 bases of the junction left unmatched. The CDR3 extends over 15 amino acids. Germline values: CDR1 GTSNPN, CDR2 SVGIG (reference sequence). CDR3 DNA sequence: TGTGCCTGGAGTCTCACGGGAGGGTCAGGCGGGGAGCTGTTTTTT. The encoded protein is CAWSLTGGSGGELFF.

Points on this clone: Additional DNA sequences in this sample encode the identical CDR3. The chain joins TRBV27 to TRBJ1-2; D perhaps matches TRBD1 (5 bases). Trimming stripped 6 bases from V and 0 bases from J, with 5 bases between. This CDR3 contains 12 residues. Looked up from germline, CDR1 is MNHEY and CDR2 is SMNVEV (reference sequence). CDR3 loop: CASRQANYGYTF. CDR3 DNA: TGTGCCAGCAGACAGGCTAACTATGGCTACACCTTC.

V is TRBV7-9 and J is TRBJ2-3; D unclear. The CDR3 has 17 amino acids. Trimming took 5 bases from V and 3 from J, leaving 21 bases between them. Germline CDR1 is SEHNR and CDR2 is FQNEAQ (reference sequence). The CDR3: CASSTQNFGVKTDTQYF. The CDR3, as DNA: TGTGCCAGCAGCACTCAAAATTTTGGGGTTAAAACAGATACGCAGTATTTT.

This clone was counted a single time. J is TRBJ2-7 and V is TRBV7-8; D possibly matches TRBD1 or TRBD2 (5 bases each). The V gene's germline CDR1 is SGHVS and CDR2 FQNEAQ. The ends were cut back, 3 bases at V and 0 bases at J, with 6 bases in the middle. CDR3 length equals 13 residues. The CDR3 is CASSLGDSYEQYF. As DNA, the CDR3 is TGTGCCAGCAGCTTGGGGGACTCCTACGAGCAGTACTTC.

The rearrangement joins TRBV5-1 to TRBJ1-1; no reliable D call. CDR1 and CDR2 from the germline V gene are SGHRS and YFSETQ. Trimming left V 4 bases short and J 1 base short, with 11 bases between. The CDR3 has 14 amino acids. The CDR3 coding sequence is TGCGCCAGCAGCACAAGGACGGGGAACACTGAAGCTTTCTTT. Translated: CASSTRTGNTEAFF.

This clone was observed once. This chain uses TRBV7-3 with TRBJ2-5; D remains unclear. Germline loops: CDR1 SGHTA, CDR2 FQGTGA. CDR3 length: 15 residues. Trimming removed 1 base from V and 2 bases from J, with 11 bases in between. In DNA form, the CDR3 reads TGTGCCAGCAGCTTAAGGAGAGGACGTCAAGAGACCCAGTACTTC. This gives the protein CASSLRRGRQETQYF.

The gene calls are TRBV4-2 and TRBJ2-1; tentative D call: TRBD2 (5 bases). V was cut by 4 bases and J by 4 bases, with 8 bases left in between. Per germline, CDR1 LGHNA and CDR2 YNFKEQ. The CDR3 length is 13 residues. This chain's CDR3 is CASSLGGYNEQFF. CDR3 nucleotide sequence: TGTGCCAGCAGCCTTGGCGGGTACAATGAGCAGTTCTTC.

The V call is TRBV7-8, the J call TRBJ1-3; 8 bases map to TRBD1. The CDR3 runs 16 residues. J was trimmed by 0 bases and V by 3 bases; bases with no gene match: 4. CDR1 is SGHVS and CDR2 is FQNEAQ in the germline V gene. The CDR3 DNA reads TGTGCCAGCAGCTTCCAGGGGGCCTCCTCTGGAAACACCATATATTTT. Its translation: CASSFQGASSGNTIYF. The full variable domain, in which reference TRBV7-8 and TRBJ1-3 provide the parts outside the CDR3, is GAGVSQSPRYKVAKRGQDVALRCDPISGHVSLFWYQQALGQGPEFLTYFQNEAQLDKSGLPSDRFFAERPEGSVSTLKIQRTQQEDSAVYLCASSFQGASSGNTIYFGEGSWLTVV.

V gene TRBV3-1 (or the pseudogene TRBV3-2) combines with J gene TRBJ2-1; TRBD1 is a possible D gene (5 bases). Trimming took 4 bases from V and 0 from J, leaving 13 bases between them. Germline lookup yields CDR1 LGHDT and CDR2 YNNKEL (reference sequence). The CDR3 contains 16 residues. CDR3 DNA sequence: TGTGCCAGCAGCCCCTCCAGGACAAGCTCCTACAATGAGCAGTTCTTC. It yields the protein CASSPSRTSSYNEQFF.

This chain connects TRBV2 to TRBJ2-7, with D perhaps TRBD1 or TRBD2 (6 bases each). There are 15 residues in the CDR3. Looked up from germline, CDR1 is SNHLY and CDR2 is FYNNEI. V was shortened by 4 bases and J by 2 bases, with 15 bases between the two germline ends. Written as DNA, the CDR3 is TGTGCCAGCAGTGCGGGGGCACTTCCTCCCTACGAGCAGTACTTC. Amino acid sequence: CASSAGALPPYEQYF.

This clone was observed a few times. This sequence joins TRBV6-6 and TRBJ1-1, with unresolved D. The CDR3 is 15 residues long. Germline assignment: CDR1 MNHNY and CDR2 SVGAGI (reference sequence). V lost 7 bases, J lost 6 bases, and 21 bases lay in between. Written as DNA, the CDR3 is TGTGCCAGCACCCTAAACCGACCCGGAAGCGCTGAAGCTTTCTTT. Residues: CASTLNRPGSAEAFF.

The V and J genes are TRBV15 and TRBJ2-1; 7 nucleotides align to TRBD2. The CDR3 has 16 amino acids. Trimming removed 3 bases from V and 0 bases from J; junction bases left unmatched: 5. Germline CDR1 reads LNHNV; CDR2 reads YYDKDF (reference sequence). CDR3 bases: TGTGCCACCAGCAGGTTCGGGGGGAGCTCCTACAATGAGCAGTTCTTC. It yields the protein CATSRFGGSSYNEQFF.

The chain couples TRBV19 to TRBJ2-7, with 7 positions matching TRBD1. J was trimmed by 4 bases and V by 1 base; bases with no gene match: 7. Germline CDR1 LNHDA, CDR2 SQIVND (reference sequence). This CDR3 spans 15 amino acids. This CDR3 reads CASSIGRTGNYEQYF. CDR3 DNA sequence: TGTGCCAGTAGTATAGGAAGGACAGGAAATTACGAGCAGTACTTC.

This chain uses TRBV10-1 with TRBJ1-6; D perhaps matches TRBD1 (6 bases). CDR3 size: 16 residues. The germline CDR1 and CDR2 sequences are WNHNN and SYGVQD (reference sequence). V lost 5 bases to trimming and J lost 10 bases, with 21 bases between them. As DNA, the CDR3 is TGCGCCAGCAGTCACGTGTGGGGGGCGCTCAGGTCACCCCTCCACTTT. Protein: CASSHVWGALRSPLHF.

A single count supports this clone. The V call is TRBV19, the J call TRBJ1-1; TRBD1 is a possible D gene (6 bases). Germline V gene sequence: CDR1 LNHDA, CDR2 SQIVND (reference sequence). The length of the CDR3 is 12 residues. The V gene lost 7 bases and the J gene lost 10 bases, with 16 bases spanning the gap. In DNA, the CDR3 is TGTGCCAGTACCACTACAGGGCTTCGAGCTTTCTTT. Protein product: CASTTTGLRAFF. Variable domain in full (rest from reference TRBV19 and TRBJ1-1): DGGITQSPKYLFRKEGQNVTLSCEQNLNHDAMYWYRQDPGQGLRLIYYSQIVNDFQKGDIAEGYSVSREKKESFPLTVTSAQKNPTAFYLCASTTTGLRAFFGQGTRLTVV.

This chain links TRBV9 with TRBJ2-1; D is ambiguous. This CDR3 has 13 residues. Germline CDR1 reads SGDLS; CDR2 reads YYNGEE. V lost 1 base, J lost 6 bases, and 8 bases lay in between. In nucleotides, the CDR3 is TGTGCCAGCAGCGTAAGTTTTGGCAATGAGCAGTTCTTC. Translation gives CASSVSFGNEQFF.

This clone was seen once. The V and J genes are TRBV3-1 (or the pseudogene TRBV3-2) and TRBJ2-2; 7 bases align to TRBD2. Germline-derived CDR1 and CDR2 are LGHDT and YNNKEL (reference sequence). The CDR3 contains 14 residues. V trimming: 5 bases; J trimming: 7 bases; junction bases outside the gene matches: 7. CDR3 coding DNA: TGTGCCAGCAGCTACGGGACTACAGGCGGGGAGCTGTTTTTT. As protein: CASSYGTTGGELFF.

The rearrangement joins TRBV27 to TRBJ1-2, with D unclear. CDR1 is MNHEY, CDR2 SMNVEV, per germline (reference sequence). The CDR3 totals 15 residues. The ends were cut back, 4 bases at V and 0 bases at J, with 12 bases in the middle. For the CDR3, the DNA is TGTGCCAGCAGTTCCTCGCCAGACTCTAACTATGGCTACACCTTC. Translation: CASSSSPDSNYGYTF.

The gene calls are TRBV25-1 and TRBJ1-1; D perhaps matches TRBD1 (5 bases). The ends were cut back, 4 bases at V and 0 bases at J, with 15 bases in the middle. CDR1 and CDR2 from the germline V gene are MGHDK and SYGVNS. CDR3 length: 16 amino acids. In nucleotides, the CDR3 is TGTGCCAGCAGTGGGGTGGCGGGGGTGATGAACACTGAAGCTTTCTTT. Protein sequence: CASSGVAGVMNTEAFF.

With regard to this clone: At one end, the junction sequence differs from germline, possibly due to a read error. Other DNA sequences within the sample encode an identical CDR3. The V call is TRBV5-6, the J call TRBJ1-2; tentatively, D is TRBD1 (5 bases). Germline CDR1 is SGHDT and CDR2 is YYEEEE. The CDR3 is made up of 13 amino acids. CDR3 sequence reads: CASSPIGDGGYTF. CDR3 DNA sequence: TGTGCCAGCAGCCCGATAGGGGATGGTGGCTACACCTTT.

The chain links TRBV7-9 to TRBJ2-5; 12 positions agree with TRBD1. Germline V gene lookup returns CDR1 SEHNR and CDR2 FQNEAQ (reference sequence). V shed 5 bases, J shed 5 bases, and the junction held 9 bases outside the gene matches. The CDR3 runs 16 residues. Here the CDR3 DNA reads TGTGCCAGCAGCGGCCCGGGACAGGGGGCCAGGGAGACCCAGTACTTC. It encodes CASSGPGQGARETQYF.

This chain links TRBV6-2 or TRBV6-3 with TRBJ1-1, with D maybe TRBD1 (5 bases). Trimming left V 2 bases short and J 5 bases short, with 12 bases between. Germline V CDR1 and CDR2: MNHEY, SVGEGT. This CDR3 is 14 amino acids long. The CDR3 sequence: CASSYEAGKTEAFF. CDR3 coding DNA: TGTGCCAGCAGTTACGAAGCAGGGAAGACTGAAGCTTTCTTT.

V is TRBV19 and J is TRBJ2-2; D is perhaps TRBD1 (5 bases). Trimming left V 0 bases short and J 6 bases short, with 11 bases between. Germline assignment: CDR1 LNHDA and CDR2 SQIVND (reference sequence). The length of the CDR3 is 15 residues. The CDR3 loop is CASSIERGEAGELFF. CDR3 in DNA: TGTGCCAGTAGTATAGAAAGGGGCGAAGCCGGGGAGCTGTTTTTT.

Points on this clone: The identical CDR3 is also encoded by other nucleotide sequences in the sample. J is TRBJ1-2 and V is TRBV3-1 (or the pseudogene TRBV3-2); no firm D call. This CDR3 is 12 amino acids long. With 2 bases removed from V and 8 bases from J, the gap between germline ends came to 9 bases. Germline CDR1 LGHDT, CDR2 YNNKEL (reference sequence). The CDR3 bases are TGTGCCAGCAGCCAACCCCTGGGAGGCTACACCTTC. This sequence encodes CASSQPLGGYTF.

The V call is TRBV7-9, the J call TRBJ1-3, with TRBD1 matching 7 bases. CDR1 is SEHNR and CDR2 is FQNEAQ in the germline V gene (reference sequence). This CDR3 is built from 15 residues. V trimming: 5 bases; J trimming: 2 bases; junction bases outside the gene matches: 6. The CDR3 nucleotides are TGTGCCAGCAGCACCTCAGACAGGGCTGGAAACACCATATATTTT. Residues: CASSTSDRAGNTIYF.

The V and J genes are TRBV30 and TRBJ2-7; tentatively, D is TRBD1 or TRBD2 (5 bases each). Germline V gives CDR1 GTSNPN, CDR2 SVGIG (reference sequence). The CDR3 is made up of 11 amino acids. V lost 7 bases and J lost 6, with 13 bases in between. CDR3 in DNA: TGTGCCTCGGCTATGGGACGCGAGCAGTACTTC. Residues: CASAMGREQYF.